This is a list of T cell receptor beta chains from one sample in a study of shared clonotypes between healthy human individuals. Libraries were prepared by immunoSEQ multiplex PCR; TCRdb keeps only in-frame clonotypes and omits some of them. The profile shows approximately 1.5 million clones, approximately 98% of them singletons. The sample taken for sequencing was naive CD4+ T cells sorted from blood. These receptors were taken from a man between 25 and 39 years old in good health. Each CDR3 is given with its conserved first and last residue. D genes are given only for firm matches.

j_call | v_call | d_call | cdr3_aa | cdr3_nt
TRBJ2-7 | TRBV7-9 | - | CASSEDWGSYEQYF | TGTGCCAGCAGCGAGGACTGGGGATCCTACGAGCAGTACTTC
TRBJ1-1 | TRBV18 | - | CASSRVTEAFF | TGTGCCAGCTCACGCGTAACTGAAGCTTTCTTT
TRBJ2-3 | TRBV7-6 | - | CASSLAHRGTDTQYF | TGTGCCAGCAGCTTAGCCCACCGCGGGACAGATACGCAGTATTTT
TRBJ2-7 | TRBV20-1 | - | CSADLVYEQYF | TGCAGTGCCGACTTGGTCTACGAGCAGTACTTC
TRBJ2-1 | TRBV7-2 | - | CASSLGEQFF | TGTGCCAGCAGCTTGGGGGAGCAGTTCTTC
TRBJ1-3 | TRBV19 | - | CASSIPIVGDSGNTIYF | TGTGCCAGTAGTATTCCCATCGTCGGTGATTCTGGAAACACCATATATTTT
TRBJ1-2 | TRBV5-1 | - | CASSIGNPLGSTF | TGCGCCAGCAGTATAGGCAACCCGTTAGGGTCGACCTTC
TRBJ2-7 | TRBV5-1 | TRBD1 | CASSLDRVHEQYF | TGCGCCAGCAGCTTAGACAGGGTTCACGAGCAGTACTTC
TRBJ2-7 | TRBV5-6 | - | CASSLRTYEQYF | TGTGCCAGCAGCTTGAGGACCTACGAGCAGTACTTC
TRBJ2-2 | TRBV18 | TRBD1 | CASSPPGQEHTGELFF | TGTGCCAGCTCACCACCAGGACAGGAACACACCGGGGAGCTGTTTTTT
TRBJ2-7 | TRBV25-1 | - | CASSDRGGYEQYF | TGTGCCAGCAGTGACAGGGGAGGCTACGAGCAGTACTTC
TRBJ1-3 | TRBV5-8 | - | CASSLGVVRTRSGNTIYF | TGTGCCAGCAGCTTGGGGGTCGTCAGGACGCGCTCTGGAAACACCATATATTTT
TRBJ2-7 | TRBV18 | - | CASSPTGNYEQYF | TGTGCCAGCTCACCGACAGGAAACTACGAGCAGTACTTC
TRBJ1-2 | TRBV30 | - | CAWSVTEYYGYTF | TGTGCCTGGAGTGTCACAGAGTACTATGGCTACACCTTC
TRBJ2-7 | TRBV7-8 | TRBD1 | CASSLPGQGFNEQYF | TGTGCCAGCAGCTTGCCGGGACAGGGGTTCAACGAGCAGTACTTC
TRBJ2-5 | TRBV6-5 | - | CASSYPNKETQYF | TGTGCCAGCAGTTACCCTAATAAGGAGACCCAGTACTTC
TRBJ2-5 | TRBV7-2 | TRBD2 | CASRAMTSGQVGPQYF | TGTGCCAGCAGGGCGATGACTAGCGGTCAGGTCGGGCCCCAGTACTTC
TRBJ2-5 | TRBV7-2 | TRBD2 | CASSLAGTSGKQTQYF | TGTGCCAGCAGCTTAGCCGGGACTAGCGGGAAGCAGACCCAGTACTTC
TRBJ2-7 | TRBV29-1 | TRBD1 | CSVGQGSYEQYF | TGCAGCGTTGGACAGGGCTCCTACGAGCAGTACTTC
TRBJ1-3 | TRBV4-3 | - | CASSLVPSGSGNTIYF | TGCGCCAGCAGCTTGGTCCCAAGTGGCTCTGGAAACACCATATATTTT